A selection of T cell receptor beta chains follows, all from one sample in a study of human T cells and chemical hapten exposure. TCRdb ran MiXCR on the RACE reads and lists one entry per CDR3 protein. The table shows about 120,000 distinct CDR3 sequences, with around 15% occurring only once. This specimen consisted of whole blood, obtained in connection with sensitization to the hapten diphenylcyclopropenone (DPC). The receptors originated from a young man with alopecia areata. Some clones in this sample may be carry-over from other donors' samples. The CDR3 runs from the conserved cysteine through the conserved F or W. The order of the fields is clone size, V gene, J gene, D gene, CDR3 protein, CDR3 DNA. D genes are given only for firm matches. Expanded clones are given a class, and other clones once, few, many or no size at all.

>many|TRBV29-1|TRBJ1-2|TRBD1
CSVEEGTDGYTF
TGCAGCGTTGAAGAGGGGACAGATGGCTACACCTTC
>many|TRBV10-2|TRBJ1-1|-
CASNTGNTEAFF
TGCGCCAGCAACACCGGGAACACTGAAGCTTTCTTT
>few|TRBV20-1|TRBJ1-3|TRBD1
CSARPDRVSGNTIYF
TGCAGTGCTAGGCCCGACAGGGTGTCTGGAAACACCATATATTTT
>few|TRBV11-2|TRBJ2-3|-
CASSSYRGSRPDTQYF
TGTGCCAGCAGCTCATATCGGGGTTCCCGACCGGATACGCAGTATTTT
>-|TRBV12-3/TRBV12-4|TRBJ1-5|-
CASSQVSNQPQHF
TGTGCCAGCAGTCAGGTTAGCAATCAGCCCCAGCATTTT
>-|TRBV20-1|TRBJ1-5|-
CSARDEGQPQHF
TGCAGTGCTAGAGATGAGGGCCAGCCCCAGCATTTT
>many|TRBV6-1|TRBJ2-5|-
CASSEAFRKGTQYF
TGTGCCAGCAGTGAAGCGTTTAGGAAAGGGACCCAGTACTTC
>-|TRBV5-5|TRBJ1-4|-
CASSLTSTNEKLFF
TGTGCCAGCAGCTTGACCAGTACTAATGAAAAACTGTTTTTT
>few|TRBV5-5|TRBJ1-1|-
CASSSGFGSPMNTEAFF
TGTGCCAGCAGCTCAGGGTTCGGATCCCCCATGAACACTGAAGCTTTCTTT
>-|TRBV10-3|TRBJ1-2|-
CAISSLTQGDGYTF
TGTGCCATCAGTTCCCTAACCCAGGGTGATGGCTACACCTTC
>-|TRBV27|TRBJ1-5|-
CASSLAGHQPQHF
TGTGCCAGCAGTTTAGCAGGTCACCAGCCCCAGCATTTT
>few|TRBV21-1|TRBJ1-2|-
CASSHRVPLKYGYTF
TGTGCCAGCAGTCACAGGGTTCCCTTAAAGTATGGCTACACCTTC
>-|TRBV5-1|TRBJ2-2|-
CASSLAEGHANTGELFF
TGCGCCAGCAGCTTGGCCGAGGGACACGCGAACACCGGGGAGCTGTTTTTT
>-|TRBV4-1|TRBJ2-3|TRBD2
CASSQAGGRVDTQYF
TGCGCCAGCAGCCAAGCGGGAGGAAGGGTGGATACGCAGTATTTT
>few|TRBV12-3/TRBV12-4|TRBJ2-3|-
CASRPLWDTQYF
TGTGCCAGCAGACCACTGTGGGATACGCAGTATTTT
>many|TRBV25-1|TRBJ2-1|-
CASRRTAAYNEQFF
TGTGCCAGCAGACGGACAGCAGCTTACAATGAGCAGTTCTTC
>few|TRBV4-3|TRBJ1-2|-
CASSQRRQTIYGYTF
TGCGCCAGCAGCCAAAGGCGACAGACGATTTATGGCTACACCTTC
>-|TRBV27|TRBJ2-5|-
CASSLWGSGETQYF
TGTGCCAGCAGTTTATGGGGATCAGGGGAGACCCAGTACTTC
>few|TRBV5-4|TRBJ2-7|-
CASSLAGGPYEQYF
TGTGCCAGCAGCTTGGCCGGGGGTCCCTACGAGCAGTACTTC
>few|TRBV19|TRBJ1-4|-
CASSIPGNEKLFF
TGTGCCAGTAGTATTCCCGGGAATGAAAAACTGTTTTTT
>-|TRBV20-1|TRBJ1-1|-
CSARDLGSGYTEAFF
TGCAGTGCTAGAGATCTAGGGTCGGGTTACACTGAAGCTTTCTTT
>few|TRBV6-8|TRBJ2-2|TRBD1
CASSYYGTGTSIPNTGELFF
TGTGCCAGCAGTTACTATGGGACAGGGACTTCTATACCGAACACCGGGGAGCTGTTTTTT
>few|TRBV29-1|TRBJ2-7|TRBD2
CSAWEGLYEQYF
TGCAGCGCATGGGAGGGTCTCTACGAGCAGTACTTC